This T cell receptor beta chain was identified during a study of shared clonotypes between healthy human individuals. Study as a whole: Researchers assigned three CD4 naive, three CD4 memory, two CD8 naive and one CD8 memory plate to each donor. Findings and caveats of the study: A generally larger estimated richness was seen in naive subsets than in memory subsets. It was the non-shared clonotypes that had lower generation probabilities than clonotypes shared by all four donors.

Note on this clone: Its target is unknown.

The CDR3 has 14 residues. Per the germline V gene, CDR1 is MNHEY and CDR2 is SMNVEV (reference sequence). Unmatched junction bases numbered 12, after V lost 8 bases and J lost 5 bases. Naive CD8 cells comprised CD45RO-negative, CCR7-positively selected cells, excluding terminally differentiated effector memory CD45RA+ cells. Sequencing used immunoSEQ multiplex PCR; TCRdb keeps in-frame clones, though not all of them. The data show some 2 million clones, just under 95% seen once. The V gene is TRBV27, the J gene TRBJ2-7; TRBD2 matches 7 bases. The sample consisted of naive CD8+ T cells sorted from blood. The receptor comes from a man between 18 and 29 years old in good health. The CDR3 bases are TGTGCCAGCTCCGAAAGACTGGGGGGGGACGAGCAGTACTTC. Translation: CASSERLGGDEQYF.